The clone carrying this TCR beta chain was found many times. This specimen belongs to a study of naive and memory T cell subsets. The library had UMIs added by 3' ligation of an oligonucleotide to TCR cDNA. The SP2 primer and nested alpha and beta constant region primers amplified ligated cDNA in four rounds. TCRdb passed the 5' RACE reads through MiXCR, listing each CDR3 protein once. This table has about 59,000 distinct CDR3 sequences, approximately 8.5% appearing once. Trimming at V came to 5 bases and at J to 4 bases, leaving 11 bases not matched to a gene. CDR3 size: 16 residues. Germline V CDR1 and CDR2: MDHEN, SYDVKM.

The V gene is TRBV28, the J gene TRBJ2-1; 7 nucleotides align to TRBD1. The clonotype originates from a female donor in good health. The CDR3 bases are TGTGCCAGCAGTCCCGCCCCGGGACAGCCGTACAATGAGCAGTTCTTC. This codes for CASSPAPGQPYNEQFF.